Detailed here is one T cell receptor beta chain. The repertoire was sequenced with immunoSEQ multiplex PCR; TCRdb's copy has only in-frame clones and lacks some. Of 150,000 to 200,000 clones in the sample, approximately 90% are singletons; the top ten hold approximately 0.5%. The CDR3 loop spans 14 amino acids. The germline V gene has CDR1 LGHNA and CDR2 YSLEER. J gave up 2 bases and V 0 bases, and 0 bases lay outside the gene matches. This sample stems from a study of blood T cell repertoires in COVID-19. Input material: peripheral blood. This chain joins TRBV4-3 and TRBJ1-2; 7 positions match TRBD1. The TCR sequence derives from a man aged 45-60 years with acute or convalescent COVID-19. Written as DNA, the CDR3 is TGCGCCAGCAGCCAAGAGGACAGGAACTATGGCTACACCTTC. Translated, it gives CASSQEDRNYGYTF.